One and the same sample provided the 17 T cell receptor beta chains below, sequenced in a study of cytomegalovirus exposure and HLA in healthy donors. This table comes from immunoSEQ multiplex PCR, and its TCRdb copy is limited to in-frame clones, with some not included. This table holds under 300,000 clones, roughly 85% found once. Sequenced input: PBMCs. These receptors were taken from a woman under 30 in good health and CMV-seronegative.

This clone was seen only a few times. V and J are TRBV4-3 and TRBJ2-7, with TRBD1 matching over 7 bases. Trimming at V came to 0 bases and at J to 4 bases, leaving 3 bases not matched to a gene. There are 14 residues in the CDR3. CDR1 and CDR2 (germline): LGHNA, YSLEER. The CDR3 DNA is TGCGCCAGCAGCCAAGACACAGGGGAGTACGAGCAGTACTTC. Translation: CASSQDTGEYEQYF.

With respect to this clone: Other DNA sequences from this sample encode an identical CDR3 as well. The chain recombines TRBV5-4 with TRBJ2-6, with D uncertain. The ends were cut back, 0 bases at V and 0 bases at J, with 4 bases in the middle. The germline V gene encodes CDR1 SGHNT and CDR2 YYREEE (reference sequence). The CDR3 totals 15 residues. The DNA for the CDR3 is TGTGCCAGCAGCTTGGGCGGCTCTGGGGCCAACGTCCTGACTTTC. Its protein product is CASSLGGSGANVLTF.

The rearrangement links TRBV7-6 to TRBJ1-5; D may be TRBD1 (5 bases). V shed 5 bases and J shed 4 bases, with 15 bases lying between them. The CDR3 totals 15 residues. The V gene's germline CDR1 is SGHVS and CDR2 FNYEAQ. CDR3 in DNA: TGTGCCAGCAGCCCCGACGGGGGTTGGAATCAGCCCCAGCATTTT. Amino acids: CASSPDGGWNQPQHF. Filled out from reference TRBV7-6 and TRBJ1-5, the complete variable domain reads GAGVSQSPRYKVTKRGQDVALRCDPISGHVSLYWYRQALGQGPEFLTYFNYEAQQDKSGLPNDRFSAERPEGSISTLTIQRTEQRDSAMYRCASSPDGGWNQPQHFGDGTRLSIL.

The chain joins TRBV6-4 to TRBJ1-2; 10 bases map to TRBD1. CDR1 is MRHNA and CDR2 is SNTAGT in the germline V gene. J lost 5 bases, V lost 6 bases, and 9 bases had no gene match. The CDR3 totals 15 residues. This CDR3 reads CASSDPGQGEYGYTF. Here the CDR3 DNA reads TGTGCCAGCAGCGATCCCGGACAGGGGGAATATGGCTACACCTTC.

The V gene is TRBV18, the J gene TRBJ1-1; D unresolved. This CDR3 is built from 13 residues. V lost 2 bases to trimming and J lost 2 bases, with 6 bases between them. CDR1 is KGHSH and CDR2 is LQKENI in the germline V gene. This CDR3 is CASSPSENTEAFF. The CDR3 nucleotides are TGTGCCAGCTCACCAAGCGAAAACACTGAAGCTTTCTTT.

The CDR3 DNA reads TGTGCCATCAACGAGAAGACAGAGAACACTGAAGCTTTCTTT. It codes for CAINEKTENTEAFF. The chain has TRBV10-3 and TRBJ1-1; D is perhaps TRBD1 (5 bases). The ends were cut back, 7 bases at V and 1 base at J, with 13 bases in the middle. The CDR3 has 14 amino acids. CDR1 is ENHRY and CDR2 is SYGVKD in the germline V gene.

The V and J genes are TRBV30 and TRBJ2-1; maybe TRBD1 (5 bases). In germline, CDR1 is GTSNPN, CDR2 SVGIG (reference sequence). The CDR3 contains 13 residues. Trimming pared 5 bases from V and 6 bases from J, leaving 14 bases between. CDR3: CAWDSLDANEQFF. In DNA form, the CDR3 reads TGTGCCTGGGACAGCTTGGATGCCAATGAGCAGTTCTTC.

The CDR3 DNA reads TGTGCCAGCAGTGCACAGGGATCCGAAGCTTTCTTT. It yields the protein CASSAQGSEAFF. The chain employs TRBV6-5 and TRBJ1-1; a possible D gene is TRBD1 (6 bases). Germline V lookup: CDR1 MNHEY, CDR2 SVGAGI. Trimming pared 5 bases from V and 8 bases from J, leaving 12 bases between. CDR3 length: 12 amino acids.

The rearrangement uses TRBV6-1 and TRBJ2-2; D uncertain. The CDR3 runs 17 residues. The V gene lost 4 bases and the J gene lost 0 bases, with 15 bases spanning the gap. Per germline, CDR1 MNHNS and CDR2 SASEGT. CDR3 residues: CASSGLTTKANTGELFF. CDR3 in DNA: TGTGCCAGCAGTGGTTTGACAACCAAAGCGAACACCGGGGAGCTGTTTTTT.

This sequence joins TRBV7-8 and TRBJ2-7, with TRBD2 as a possible D gene (6 bases). Germline V lookup: CDR1 SGHVS, CDR2 FQNEAQ. V was pared by 1 base and J by 3 bases, with 16 bases between. CDR3 length equals 16 residues. The CDR3 loop reads CASSLVLEGGVYEQYF. The CDR3 DNA is TGTGCCAGCAGCTTAGTTTTGGAGGGTGGAGTCTACGAGCAGTACTTC.

The V gene is TRBV7-2, the J gene TRBJ2-5, with D tentatively TRBD2 (5 bases). Trimming shortened V by 7 bases and J by 1 base, and 16 bases separated the two germline ends. The CDR3 covers 15 residues. Germline V gives CDR1 SGHTA, CDR2 FQGNSA. The CDR3 reads CASTGRAGFQETQYF. The CDR3 DNA follows: TGTGCCAGCACTGGGCGGGCCGGATTCCAAGAGACCCAGTACTTC.

The CDR3 DNA is TGTGCCAGCAGTGAAGCCCCCGGGGGGCGGAATATTCAGCCCCAGCATTTT. Translation: CASSEAPGGRNIQPQHF. The rearrangement uses TRBV6-1 and TRBJ1-5; D might be TRBD1 (6 bases). The CDR3 extends over 17 amino acids. Trimming left V 0 bases short and J 6 bases short, with 18 bases between. Germline V CDR1 and CDR2: MNHNS, SASEGT.

V gene TRBV9 combines with J gene TRBJ1-5; 7 bases are a match to TRBD1. Germline V gene lookup returns CDR1 SGDLS and CDR2 YYNGEE. After removal of 0 bases from V and 7 bases from J, the junction contained 4 bases not matched to a gene. The CDR3 spans 14 residues. CDR3 DNA sequence: TGTGCCAGCAGCGTAGGAACAGGGGCCCAGCCCCAGCATTTT. Residues: CASSVGTGAQPQHF.

V and J are TRBV30 and TRBJ2-1; D is perhaps TRBD1 (6 bases). This CDR3 region has 12 residues. CDR1 and CDR2 (germline): GTSNPN, SVGIG (reference sequence). The V and J ends lost 4 bases and 8 bases respectively, with 12 bases between them. The CDR3 spells CAWTLGGYEQFF. CDR3 nucleotides: TGTGCCTGGACTTTAGGGGGTTATGAGCAGTTCTTC.

This clone was observed a handful of times. The J gene is TRBJ1-2, the V gene TRBV7-2, with a possible D match to TRBD1 (6 bases). The CDR3 totals 17 residues. Germline V gives CDR1 SGHTA, CDR2 FQGNSA. Trimming removed 3 bases at V and 4 bases at J, with 21 bases between. The CDR3 DNA follows: TGTGCCAGCAGCTTTCTCCAACGGCGGACAGACATCTATGGCTACACCTTC. Amino acids: CASSFLQRRTDIYGYTF.

The chain's CDR3 is CASSRSGGYSGRARETQYF. The CDR3 nucleotides read TGTGCCAGCAGTAGGTCGGGTGGGTATAGCGGGAGGGCCCGAGAGACCCAGTACTTC. This chain joins TRBV27 and TRBJ2-5; 11 bases agree with TRBD2. Germline CDR1 and CDR2: MNHEY and SMNVEV (reference sequence). CDR3 length: 19 residues. V trimming: 5 bases; J trimming: 4 bases; junction bases outside the gene matches: 18.

The V call is TRBV19, the J call TRBJ2-7; D possibly corresponds to TRBD2 (6 bases). The V gene's germline CDR1 is LNHDA and CDR2 SQIVND (reference sequence). The CDR3 is 14 residues long. Trimming took 1 base from V and 4 from J, leaving 11 bases between them. In nucleotides, the CDR3 is TGTGCCAGTAGTATAGCGGGAGTTAGATACGAGCAGTACTTC. Amino acids: CASSIAGVRYEQYF.